Described below is a single T cell receptor beta chain sequence and its context. This sample was taken from a study of cytomegalovirus exposure and HLA in healthy donors. Looking at the study overall: The approximately 120 validation repertoires and the roughly 680 first-cohort repertoires shared a platform, a later analysis reported.

Profiling relied on immunoSEQ multiplex PCR, and the TCRdb table lists in-frame clones only, not all of them. The data hold over 75,000 clones, with about nine tenths observed a single time. The sample consisted of PBMCs. The origin of this receptor is a man between 25 and 39 years old in good health and CMV-seronegative.

The DNA for the CDR3 is TGTGCCAGCAGCCGAGCCGCTCAGGAGAACACTGAAGCTTTCTTT. This encodes CASSRAAQENTEAFF. This chain links TRBV5-4 with TRBJ1-1; the D is unclear. CDR3 length: 15 residues. Germline CDR1 reads SGHNT; CDR2 reads YYREEE (reference sequence). V was trimmed by 4 bases and J by 1 base, leaving 14 bases between them.